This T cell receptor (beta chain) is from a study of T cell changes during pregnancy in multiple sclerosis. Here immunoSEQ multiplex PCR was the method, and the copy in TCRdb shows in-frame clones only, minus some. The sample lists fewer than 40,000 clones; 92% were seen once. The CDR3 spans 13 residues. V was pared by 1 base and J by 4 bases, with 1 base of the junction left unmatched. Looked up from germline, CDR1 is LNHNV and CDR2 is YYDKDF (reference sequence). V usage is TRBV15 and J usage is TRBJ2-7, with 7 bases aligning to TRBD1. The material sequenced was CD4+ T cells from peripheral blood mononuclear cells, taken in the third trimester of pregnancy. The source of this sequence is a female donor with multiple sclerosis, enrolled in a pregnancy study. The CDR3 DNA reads TGTGCCACCAGCAGAGCACAGGGGTACGAGCAGTACTTC. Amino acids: CATSRAQGYEQYF. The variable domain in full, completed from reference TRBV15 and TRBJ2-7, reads DAMVIQNPRYQVTQFGKPVTLSCSQTLNHNVMYWYQQKSSQAPKLLFHYYDKDFNNEADTPDNFQSRRPNTSFCFLDIRSPGLGDTAMYLCATSRAQGYEQYFGPGTRLTVT.